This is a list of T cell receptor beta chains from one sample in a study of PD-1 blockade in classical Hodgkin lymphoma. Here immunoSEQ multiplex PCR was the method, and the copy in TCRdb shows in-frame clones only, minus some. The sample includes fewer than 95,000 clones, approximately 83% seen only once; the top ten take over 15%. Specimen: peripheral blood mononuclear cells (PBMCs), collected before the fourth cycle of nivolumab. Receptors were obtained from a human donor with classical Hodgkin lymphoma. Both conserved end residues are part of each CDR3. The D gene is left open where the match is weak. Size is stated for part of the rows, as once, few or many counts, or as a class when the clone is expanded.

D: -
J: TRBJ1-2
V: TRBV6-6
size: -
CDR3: CASRQVLSSGYTF
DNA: TGTGCCAGCCGACAGGTTCTGTCTTCTGGCTACACCTTC

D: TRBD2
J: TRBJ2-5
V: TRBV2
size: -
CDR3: CASRDQGLAEETQYF
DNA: TGTGCCAGCAGGGACCAGGGACTAGCGGAAGAGACCCAGTACTTC

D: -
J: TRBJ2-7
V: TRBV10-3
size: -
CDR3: CAISGGAYEQYF
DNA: TGTGCCATCAGTGGAGGGGCCTACGAGCAGTACTTC

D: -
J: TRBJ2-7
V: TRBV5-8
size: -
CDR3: CASSFSYEQYF
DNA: TGTGCCAGCAGCTTCTCCTACGAGCAGTACTTC

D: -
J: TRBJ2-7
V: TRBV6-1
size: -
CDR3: CASSGRDEQYF
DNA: TGTGCCAGCAGTGGCAGGGACGAGCAGTACTTC

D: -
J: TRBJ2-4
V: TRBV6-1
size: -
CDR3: CASSVALGVQNIQYF
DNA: TGTGCCAGCAGTGTAGCCTTAGGCGTCCAAAACATTCAGTACTTC

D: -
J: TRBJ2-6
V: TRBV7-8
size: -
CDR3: CASSSPWVSGANVLTF
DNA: TGTGCCAGCAGCTCGCCCTGGGTCTCTGGGGCCAACGTCCTGACTTTC

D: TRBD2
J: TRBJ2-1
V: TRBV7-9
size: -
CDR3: CASSPWTSSIEQFF
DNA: TGTGCCAGCAGCCCGTGGACTAGTTCTATTGAGCAGTTCTTC

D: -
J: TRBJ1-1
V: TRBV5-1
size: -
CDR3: CASSLEGPGAFF
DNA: TGCGCCAGCAGCTTGGAGGGGCCGGGGGCTTTCTTT

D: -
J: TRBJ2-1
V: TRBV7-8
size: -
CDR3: CASSSRGLSSHNEQFF
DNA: TGTGCCAGCAGTAGCCGCGGACTATCCTCGCACAATGAGCAGTTCTTC

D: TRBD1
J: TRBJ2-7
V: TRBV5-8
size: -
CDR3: CASLPGTVPHEQYF
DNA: TGTGCCAGCCTCCCCGGGACAGTTCCCCACGAGCAGTACTTC

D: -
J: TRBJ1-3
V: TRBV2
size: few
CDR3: CASTSDWGNTIYF
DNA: TGTGCCAGCACCTCGGACTGGGGAAACACCATATATTTT

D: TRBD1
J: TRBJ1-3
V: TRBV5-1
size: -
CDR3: CASSGTESSGNTIYF
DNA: TGCGCCAGCAGCGGGACAGAAAGCTCTGGAAACACCATATATTTT

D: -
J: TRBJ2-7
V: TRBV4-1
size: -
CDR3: CASSPALGYEQYF
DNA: TGCGCCAGCAGCCCGGCCCTGGGCTACGAGCAGTACTTC

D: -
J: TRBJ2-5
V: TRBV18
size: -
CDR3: CASSPVASQETQYF
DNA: TGTGCCAGCTCACCAGTAGCCTCCCAAGAGACCCAGTACTTC

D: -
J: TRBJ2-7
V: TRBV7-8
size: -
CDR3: CASSLLAGIEQYF
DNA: TGTGCCAGCAGCTTATTGGCGGGGATCGAGCAGTACTTC

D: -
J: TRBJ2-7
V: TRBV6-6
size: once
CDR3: CASRNPGQHYEQYF
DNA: TGTGCCAGCAGAAATCCGGGTCAACACTACGAGCAGTACTTC

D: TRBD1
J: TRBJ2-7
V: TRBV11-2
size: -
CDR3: CASSLDYRGPYEQYF
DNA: TGTGCCAGCAGCTTAGACTACAGGGGGCCATACGAGCAGTACTTC

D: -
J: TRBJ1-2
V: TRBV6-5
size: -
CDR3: CASSYSGYGYTF
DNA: TGTGCCAGCAGTTACTCCGGCTATGGCTACACCTTC

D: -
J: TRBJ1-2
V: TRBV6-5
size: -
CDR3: CASSYGRLTGYTF
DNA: TGTGCCAGCAGTTACGGGCGTCTGACCGGCTACACCTTC

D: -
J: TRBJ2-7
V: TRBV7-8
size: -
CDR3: CASSRDLGLEQYF
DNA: TGTGCCAGCAGCCGGGACCTAGGGCTCGAGCAGTACTTC

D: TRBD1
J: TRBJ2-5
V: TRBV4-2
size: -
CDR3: CARSQGGQQQETQYF
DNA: TGTGCCCGCAGCCAAGGGGGACAGCAACAAGAGACCCAGTACTTC

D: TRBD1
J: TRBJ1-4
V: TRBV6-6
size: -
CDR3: CAIQGAGGEKLFF
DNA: TGTGCCATTCAGGGGGCCGGGGGAGAAAAACTGTTTTTT

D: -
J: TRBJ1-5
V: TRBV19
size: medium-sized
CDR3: CASSIPWTASDQPQHF
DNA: TGTGCCAGTAGTATCCCGTGGACCGCTTCGGATCAGCCCCAGCATTTT

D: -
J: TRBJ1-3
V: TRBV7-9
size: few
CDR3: CASSPNFLGAGNTIYF
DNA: TGTGCCAGCAGCCCGAATTTTTTAGGGGCTGGAAACACCATATATTTT

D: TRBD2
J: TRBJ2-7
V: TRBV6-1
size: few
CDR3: CASSVAGTYEQYF
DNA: TGTGCCAGCAGTGTAGCGGGGACCTACGAGCAGTACTTC

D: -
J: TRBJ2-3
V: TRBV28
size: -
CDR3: CASKRGPDTQYF
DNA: TGTGCCAGCAAGAGGGGCCCAGATACGCAGTATTTT

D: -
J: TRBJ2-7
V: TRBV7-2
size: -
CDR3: CASSLVTGPSSYEQYF
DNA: TGTGCCAGCAGCTTAGTCACGGGGCCCAGCTCCTACGAGCAGTACTTC

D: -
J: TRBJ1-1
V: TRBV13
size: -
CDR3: CASSFSTGTEAFF
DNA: TGTGCCAGCAGCTTCTCCACGGGGACTGAAGCTTTCTTT

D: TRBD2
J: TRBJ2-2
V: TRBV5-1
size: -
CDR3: CASSRLSGRAGTGELFF
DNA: TGCGCCAGCAGCCGCCTTAGCGGGAGGGCCGGTACCGGGGAGCTGTTTTTT

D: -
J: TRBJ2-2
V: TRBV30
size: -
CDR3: CAWRQGELFF
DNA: TGTGCCTGGAGGCAAGGGGAGCTGTTTTTT